One sample yielded the 13 T cell receptor beta chains listed below, sequenced in a study of PD-L1 blockade in urothelial cancer. Method: immunoSEQ multiplex PCR; TCRdb's copy keeps in-frame clones and lacks some. This sample has tens of thousands of clones, with around 80% found just once. Documented time point: pretreatment peripheral blood. The input for sequencing was PBMCs, taken around atezolizumab (anti-PD-L1) treatment. The source is a man aged 65 to 79 with urothelial cancer.

The chain carries TRBV4-1 and TRBJ1-3, with TRBD1 as a possible D gene (6 bases). The CDR3 consists of 16 residues. The V gene lost 0 bases and the J gene lost 6 bases, with 15 bases spanning the gap. Germline lookup yields CDR1 MGHRA and CDR2 YSYEKL. DNA for the CDR3: TGCGCCAGCAGCCAAGATCCCAGGGGAACGGAAAACACCATATATTTT. Protein product: CASSQDPRGTENTIYF.

The chain recombines TRBV7-2 with TRBJ2-3; a possible D gene is TRBD1 (8 bases). Germline CDR1 reads SGHTA; CDR2 reads FQGNSA. The CDR3 sequence is 15 residues long. Trimming took 5 bases from V and 4 from J, leaving 16 bases between them. CDR3 sequence (DNA): TGTGCCAGCAGCCGAACAGGGGGGGTCTCAGATACGCAGTATTTT. Its translation: CASSRTGGVSDTQYF.

The chain couples TRBV7-9 to TRBJ1-3, with TRBD1 identical over 7 bases. Germline V gene data show CDR1 as SEHNR and CDR2 as FQNEAQ (reference sequence). CDR3 length equals 17 residues. The trim removed 4 bases at V and 0 bases at J, leaving 9 bases unmatched. Here the CDR3 DNA reads TGTGCCAGCAGCTCTTCGACAGGGTCCCCCTCTGGAAACACCATATATTTT. It is translated as CASSSSTGSPSGNTIYF.

V and J are TRBV30 and TRBJ1-4, with a possible D match to TRBD1 (5 bases). This CDR3 has 15 residues. Germline V gene sequence: CDR1 GTSNPN, CDR2 SVGIG (reference sequence). V was trimmed by 0 bases and J by 8 bases, leaving 16 bases between them. The CDR3 protein is CAWSVPDGRGEKLFF. CDR3 bases: TGTGCCTGGAGTGTACCGGACGGACGGGGGGAAAAACTGTTTTTT. The whole variable domain, remainder taken from reference TRBV30 and TRBJ1-4, is SQTIHQWPATLVQPVGSPLSLECTVEGTSNPNLYWYRQAAGRGLQLLFYSVGIGQISSEVPQNLSASRPQDRQFILSSKKLLLSDSGFYLCAWSVPDGRGEKLFFGSGTQLSVL.

In DNA form, the CDR3 reads TGTGCCAGCAGCCCAGCGACTAGCGGCGGGGACACAGATACGCAGTATTTT. Translation: CASSPATSGGDTDTQYF. This sequence joins TRBV27 and TRBJ2-3, with TRBD2 matching 9 bases. The germline CDR1 and CDR2 sequences are MNHEY and SMNVEV (reference sequence). This CDR3 is 17 amino acids long. J was trimmed by 2 bases and V by 6 bases; bases with no gene match: 12.

The chain combines TRBV19 with TRBJ1-5; D remains ambiguous. The CDR3 length is 15 residues. CDR1 and CDR2 from the germline V gene are LNHDA and SQIVND (reference sequence). V lost 7 bases and J lost 0, with 13 bases in between. This chain's CDR3 is CASTLTGNSNQPQHF. The CDR3 DNA is TGTGCCAGTACCCTGACGGGGAATAGCAATCAGCCCCAGCATTTT.

This chain uses TRBV27 with TRBJ1-2; possibly TRBD1 for D (6 bases). Germline assignment: CDR1 MNHEY and CDR2 SMNVEV (reference sequence). V lost 2 bases to trimming and J lost 5 bases, with 12 bases between them. CDR3 length equals 14 residues. CDR3 protein: CASSLTGHGYGYTF. Here the CDR3 DNA reads TGTGCCAGCAGTTTAACAGGGCATGGGTATGGCTACACCTTC.

V gene TRBV5-1 combines with J gene TRBJ2-7, with a possible D match to TRBD2 (6 bases). Germline V gives CDR1 SGHRS, CDR2 YFSETQ. CDR3 length: 15 residues. V lost 4 bases and J 0 bases, leaving 14 bases between the germline ends. The CDR3 is CASSPPGTSSYEQYF. The CDR3 coding sequence is TGCGCCAGCAGCCCACCCGGGACTTCCTCCTACGAGCAGTACTTC.

This clone was seen a handful of times. The V gene is TRBV7-8, the J gene TRBJ2-1; TRBD2 agrees at 8 bases. The V segment lost 1 base and the J segment 10 bases; nucleotides outside the gene matches: 12. Germline CDR1 and CDR2: SGHVS and FQNEAQ. The CDR3 is 16 residues long. CDR3: CASSLVGGGRQIEQFF. The CDR3 DNA reads TGTGCCAGCAGCTTAGTCGGGGGGGGTCGGCAGATAGAGCAGTTCTTC.

This clone was picked up one time. The V gene is TRBV12-5, the J gene TRBJ1-5; possibly TRBD1 for D (6 bases). V was shortened by 3 bases and J by 0 bases, with 18 bases between the two germline ends. Germline CDR1 is LGHNT and CDR2 is FRNRAP. The CDR3 is made up of 18 amino acids. CDR3 residues: CASGLGPGQNSSNQPQHF. DNA for the CDR3: TGTGCTAGTGGTTTAGGACCGGGACAAAACAGTAGCAATCAGCCCCAGCATTTT. Drawing the rest from reference TRBV12-5 and TRBJ1-5, the complete variable domain is DARVTQTPRHKVTEMGQEVTMRCQPILGHNTVFWYRQTMMQGLELLAYFRNRAPLDDSGMPKDRFSAEMPDATLATLKIQPSEPRDSAVYFCASGLGPGQNSSNQPQHFGDGTRLSIL.

This clone was recorded at least ten times. CDR3 DNA: TGTGCCAGCGACCTGGGCAGGGGTATTCAGCCCCAGCATTTT. It encodes CASDLGRGIQPQHF. The chain has TRBV6-1 and TRBJ1-5; weak D call: TRBD1 (6 bases). Per the germline V gene, CDR1 is MNHNS and CDR2 is SASEGT. The CDR3 covers 14 residues. The V gene lost 8 bases and the J gene lost 6 bases, with 17 bases spanning the gap.

This clone has a single count. The V gene is TRBV2, the J gene TRBJ2-7; 7 positions agree with TRBD1. The CDR3 extends over 12 amino acids. Trimming took 4 bases from V and 12 from J; bases not matched to a gene: 9. CDR1 is SNHLY, CDR2 FYNNEI, per germline. The CDR3 loop is CASSVRDSRGYF. DNA for the CDR3: TGTGCCAGCAGTGTTCGGGACAGCCGAGGGTACTTC.

This clone was recorded only once. V and J are TRBV5-1 and TRBJ2-7; 10 bases line up with TRBD1. V lost 5 bases and J lost 2; bases outside the gene matches: 10. The V gene's germline CDR1 is SGHRS and CDR2 YFSETQ. This CDR3 contains 16 residues. CDR3 amino acids: CASRELPGTGAYEQYF. The DNA of the CDR3 is TGCGCCAGCAGAGAACTCCCCGGGACAGGGGCCTACGAGCAGTACTTC.